The 8 T cell receptor beta chains below all came from one sample that was sequenced in a study of vaccination effects on CD4 cells after COVID-19. Peptide-pool stimulation followed by sequencing identified expanded antigen-specific CD4+ clonotypes in the ViraFEST assay. CD4+ T cells were isolated after nine to ten days of culture. Infection dated between March and December 2020, before the Alpha, Beta and Delta variants reached the United States. The data were produced by immunoSEQ multiplex PCR, yet TCRdb's version contains in-frame clones alone and is incomplete. Of about 40,000 clones in the sample, around 75% were seen once. Their antigens remain unidentified. Sequencing used CD4+ T cells from PBMCs cultured with a peptide pool, obtained before COVID-19 vaccination. These receptors all come from a human donor who had a prior SARS-CoV-2 infection.

The chain combines TRBV12-3 or TRBV12-4 with TRBJ1-1; no clear D. Trimming removed 6 bases at V and 3 bases at J, with 11 bases between. This CDR3 spans 13 amino acids. CDR3 region: CASRKDGYTEAFF. The CDR3 DNA reads as TGTGCCAGCAGGAAAGACGGCTACACTGAAGCTTTCTTT.

This chain connects TRBV11-3 to TRBJ2-3; D is unclear. Germline V gene lookup returns CDR1 SGHNT and CDR2 YENEEA. V lost 5 bases and J 4 bases, leaving 10 bases between the germline ends. The CDR3 loop spans 13 amino acids. Here the CDR3 DNA reads TGTGCCAGCAGCCCCAAGCGTGCAGATACGCAGTATTTT. Translating it yields CASSPKRADTQYF.

J is TRBJ2-3 and V is TRBV7-9; D may match TRBD1 or TRBD2 (5 bases each). The CDR3 length is 13 residues. Germline V CDR1 and CDR2: SEHNR, FQNEAQ (reference sequence). With 5 bases removed from V and 1 base from J, the gap between germline ends came to 7 bases. CDR3 residues: CASSVGGTDTQYF. CDR3 in DNA: TGTGCCAGCAGCGTGGGGGGCACAGATACGCAGTATTTT.

V and J are TRBV9 and TRBJ1-2, with TRBD1 matching over 9 bases. The CDR3 spans 19 residues. With V trimmed by 0 bases and J by 2 bases, 14 bases remained unmatched. From germline, CDR1 is SGDLS and CDR2 YYNGEE. In DNA, the CDR3 is TGTGCCAGCAGCGTAGGGGTTGACAGGGGGTCCCACCCCAACTATGGCTACACCTTC. Residues: CASSVGVDRGSHPNYGYTF.

A single count supports this clone. V and J are TRBV5-1 and TRBJ2-2; 7 bases align to TRBD2. Germline loops: CDR1 SGHRS, CDR2 YFSETQ. The CDR3 is made up of 15 amino acids. Losses at the gene ends were 1 base for V and 4 bases for J; bases not matched to a gene: 4. The CDR3 here is CASSLYPGGTGELFF. CDR3 DNA: TGCGCCAGCAGCTTGTATCCGGGGGGCACCGGGGAGCTGTTTTTT. The entire variable domain, with the rest obtained from reference TRBV5-1 and TRBJ2-2, is as follows: KAGVTQTPRYLIKTRGQQVTLSCSPISGHRSVSWYQQTPGQGLQFLFEYFSETQRNKGNFPGRFSGRQFSNSRSEMNVSTLELGDSALYLCASSLYPGGTGELFFGEGSRLTVL.

V usage is TRBV10-3 and J usage is TRBJ1-1; maybe TRBD1 (6 bases). The ends were cut back, 10 bases at V and 5 bases at J, with 14 bases in the middle. The CDR3 has 12 residues. CDR1 ENHRY and CDR2 SYGVKD come from the germline V gene. The CDR3 DNA follows: TGTGCCACCGTGGGTGGACAGACTGAAGCTTTCTTT. Translation gives CATVGGQTEAFF.

The chain employs TRBV5-1 and TRBJ2-2, with 11 bases identical to TRBD1. The germline gives CDR1 SGHRS, CDR2 YFSETQ. The CDR3 consists of 17 residues. V lost 3 bases and J lost 0; bases outside the gene matches: 4. The CDR3 is CASSWGGQGANTGELFF. CDR3 nucleotides: TGCGCCAGCAGCTGGGGGGGACAGGGGGCGAACACCGGGGAGCTGTTTTTT.

The chain employs TRBV30 and TRBJ1-1; possible D gene TRBD1, 5 bases. Trimming took 0 bases from V and 11 from J, leaving 10 bases between them. In germline, CDR1 is GTSNPN, CDR2 SVGIG (reference sequence). CDR3 length equals 11 residues. Written as DNA, the CDR3 is TGTGCCTGGAGTGTAGGGGCTGGGGCTTTCTTT. It is translated as CAWSVGAGAFF.